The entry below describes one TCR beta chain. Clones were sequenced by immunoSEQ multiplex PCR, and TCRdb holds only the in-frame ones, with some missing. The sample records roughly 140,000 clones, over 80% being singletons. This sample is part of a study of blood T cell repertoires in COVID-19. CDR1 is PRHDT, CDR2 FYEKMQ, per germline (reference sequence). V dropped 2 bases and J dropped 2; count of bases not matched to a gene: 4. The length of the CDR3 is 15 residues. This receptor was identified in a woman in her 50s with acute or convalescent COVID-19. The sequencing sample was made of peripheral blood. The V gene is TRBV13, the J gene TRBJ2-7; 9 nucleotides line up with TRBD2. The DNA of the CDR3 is TGTGCCAGCAGCTTACGGACTAGCGTGGCCTACGAGCAGTACTTC. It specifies CASSLRTSVAYEQYF.